This TCR beta chain was identified during a study of response to subunit inactivated influenza vaccine. Findings of the study overall: Authors suggested seasonal influenza vaccinations each recruit few new T cells.

This CDR3 is built from 16 residues. Germline-derived CDR1 and CDR2 are SGHDT and YYEEEE. The ends lost 3 bases at V and 4 bases at J; junction bases unmatched: 9. This clonotype was picked up many times. Its antigen is as yet unknown. TCRdb redid the calling of the RT-PCR reads with MiXCR, one entry per CDR3 protein. The table has some 640,000 distinct CDR3 sequences, approximately 13% seen once; the top ten hold roughly 6.4%. Here the sequenced sample was PBMCs from blood, taken around 14 days before vaccination. This receptor was taken from a man between 45 and 60 years old who received an inactivated influenza vaccine. The chain uses TRBV5-6 and TRBJ1-2; 10 bases line up with TRBD1. The CDR3, as DNA: TGTGCCAGCAGCTCGGCGGGGGGACAGGGGTTCTATGGCTACACCTTC. Protein sequence: CASSSAGGQGFYGYTF.